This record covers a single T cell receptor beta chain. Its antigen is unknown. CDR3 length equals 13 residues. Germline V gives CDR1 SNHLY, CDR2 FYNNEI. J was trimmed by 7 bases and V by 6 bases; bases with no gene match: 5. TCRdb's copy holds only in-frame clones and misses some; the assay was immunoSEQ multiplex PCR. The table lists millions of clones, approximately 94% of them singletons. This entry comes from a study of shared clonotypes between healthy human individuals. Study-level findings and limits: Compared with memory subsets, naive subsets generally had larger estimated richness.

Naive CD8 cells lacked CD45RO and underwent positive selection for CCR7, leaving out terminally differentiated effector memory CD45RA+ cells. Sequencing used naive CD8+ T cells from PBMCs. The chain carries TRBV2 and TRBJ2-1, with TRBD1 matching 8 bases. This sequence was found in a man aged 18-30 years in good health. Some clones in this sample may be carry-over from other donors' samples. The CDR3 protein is CASRVTGENEQFF. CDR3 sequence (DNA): TGTGCCAGCAGGGTGACAGGGGAGAATGAGCAGTTCTTC.